This TCR beta chain was identified in a study of blood T cell repertoires in COVID-19. Study details: The samples span acute and convalescent COVID-19 from the United States, Italy and Spain.

As handled by the study authors: Amplification of reference gene primers provided the estimated nucleated cell counts. Assay used: immunoSEQ multiplex PCR; TCRdb lists only in-frame clones, some missing. That table gives V, J and clone size, and the DNA gave D and trimming. The repertoire holds 45,000 or so clones, with 75% to 90% as singletons. The material sequenced was peripheral blood. The TCR comes from an elderly woman with active COVID-19.

CDR3 sequence: CASSTGQGTNYGYTF. The CDR3, as DNA: TGTGCCAGCAGCACCGGACAGGGTACTAACTATGGCTACACCTTC. The chain uses TRBV7-9 and TRBJ1-2, with 8 bases lining up with TRBD1. Per the germline V gene, CDR1 is SEHNR and CDR2 is FQNEAQ (reference sequence). J was trimmed by 0 bases and V by 5 bases; bases with no gene match: 5. The CDR3 length is 15 residues.